A selection of T cell receptor beta chains follows, all from one sample in a study of PD-1 blockade in mismatch repair-deficient tumors. The table came from immunoSEQ multiplex PCR; TCRdb's copy has only in-frame clones and leaves some out. The table records around 16,000 clones, about 86% of them present only once. Sequences were derived from PBMCs, sampled 4 weeks after starting pembrolizumab. Receptor source: an adult with mismatch repair-deficient cancer. Both conserved end residues are part of each CDR3. D genes are given only for firm matches. Not all rows give a size; the values are once, few, many and, for expanded clones, a class.

NA	TRBJ1-3	TRBV9	NA	TGTGCCAGCAGCGTAGCTCTTCCCGGGTTAGATACTGGAAACACCATATATTTT	CASSVALPGLDTGNTIYF
TRBD2	TRBJ2-4	TRBV2	NA	TGTGCCAGTCTTCTCGGACTAGCGTTACTCCCCCAGTACTTC	CASLLGLALLPQYF
TRBD1	TRBJ1-3	TRBV2	NA	TGTGCCAGCGGGGACAGGTGGGACACCATATATTTT	CASGDRWDTIYF
TRBD1	TRBJ1-4	TRBV5-8	NA	TGTGCCAGCAGCTTGGGACAGGGAACTAATGAAAAACTGTTTTTT	CASSLGQGTNEKLFF
NA	TRBJ2-5	TRBV5-1	NA	TGCGCCAGCAGCTTGCAAAACTTTAAAGAGACCCAGTACTTC	CASSLQNFKETQYF
NA	TRBJ2-1	TRBV5-1	NA	TGCGCCAGCAGCTTGGTATTCAATGAGCAGTTCTTC	CASSLVFNEQFF
TRBD2	TRBJ2-7	TRBV9	NA	TGTGCCAGCAGCACGGGACTAGCATCCTACGAGCAGTACTTC	CASSTGLASYEQYF
NA	TRBJ1-1	TRBV28	NA	TGTGCCAGCATAGACAGAAGCACTGAAGCTTTCTTT	CASIDRSTEAFF
TRBD1	TRBJ1-1	TRBV19	NA	TGTGCCAGTAGTGAGACAGGGGTTCTGAACACTGAAGCTTTCTTT	CASSETGVLNTEAFF
TRBD2	TRBJ2-2	TRBV19	NA	TGTGCCAGTAGGGGCAGCGGGAGGCGAAACACCGGGGAGCTGTTTTTT	CASRGSGRRNTGELFF
NA	TRBJ1-1	TRBV4-2	NA	TGTGCCAGCAGCCAAGATTTTACGGAGACTGAAGCTTTCTTT	CASSQDFTETEAFF
NA	TRBJ1-4	TRBV6-5	NA	TGTGCCAGCAGTTACTCGATCTCGGGGAGTGGGGAAAAACTGTTTTTT	CASSYSISGSGEKLFF
NA	TRBJ1-1	TRBV5-6	few	TGTGCCAGCAGCTTTGTCGGGAGGGGAGACACTGAAGCTTTCTTT	CASSFVGRGDTEAFF
TRBD1	TRBJ2-5	TRBV27	NA	TGTGCCAGCAGTTTCGGACAGGGCCAGGAGACCCAGTACTTC	CASSFGQGQETQYF
TRBD1	TRBJ1-4	TRBV6-4	NA	TGTGCCAGCAGTGGGGTGGACAGGATAGGCGTAAAACTGTTTTTT	CASSGVDRIGVKLFF
NA	TRBJ2-3	TRBV27	NA	TGTGCCAGCAGTTTCAACACAGCAGATACGCAGTATTTT	CASSFNTADTQYF
TRBD1	TRBJ2-6	TRBV5-1	NA	TGCGCCAGCGGGACAGCCAACTCTGGGGCCAACGTCCTGACTTTC	CASGTANSGANVLTF
NA	TRBJ2-6	TRBV14	NA	TGTGCCAGCAGCCAAGAACGCGGCAGCATCTCTGGGGCCAACGTCCTGACTTTC	CASSQERGSISGANVLTF
TRBD2	TRBJ2-7	TRBV18	NA	TGTGCCAGCTCACTTGGACTAGCGGGAGAAGGGTACGAGCAGTACTTC	CASSLGLAGEGYEQYF
TRBD1	TRBJ2-5	TRBV28	NA	TGTGCCAGCAGGGGACAGGGGATAGAGACCCAGTACTTC	CASRGQGIETQYF
NA	TRBJ1-1	TRBV10-3	once	TGTGCCATCAGTGGGGTACAGGGCCCGAACACTGAAGCTTTCTTT	CAISGVQGPNTEAFF
NA	TRBJ1-1	TRBV20-1	few	TGCAGTGCTAGAGCGCCCAGTGGAGCTTTCTTT	CSARAPSGAFF
TRBD2	TRBJ2-2	TRBV9	once	TGTGCCAGCAGCCGGGGGGGGGCGAACACCGGGGAGCTGTTTTTT	CASSRGGANTGELFF
TRBD1	TRBJ1-6	TRBV2	NA	TGTGCCAGCTCTCTCGAACAGGGGTATAATTCACCCCTCCACTTT	CASSLEQGYNSPLHF
TRBD2	TRBJ2-5	TRBV11-2	few	TGTGCCAGCAGCTTAGTAGCTAGCGGGACCCAGTACTTC	CASSLVASGTQYF
NA	TRBJ2-7	TRBV7-2	few	TGTGCCAGCAGCTTAGCTTCCAACTCCTACGAGCAGTACTTC	CASSLASNSYEQYF
TRBD1	TRBJ1-2	TRBV6-5	NA	TGTGCCAGCAGTCCGGACAGGGGCTTTGGCTACACCTTC	CASSPDRGFGYTF
TRBD1	TRBJ2-2	TRBV2	NA	TGTGCCAGCAGTGGCGGGTTAGGACAGGGGGCGAACACCGGGGAGCTGTTTTTT	CASSGGLGQGANTGELFF
TRBD1	TRBJ1-4	TRBV7-9	NA	TGTGCCAGCAGCAACTCCTGGACAGGCTCTAATGAAAAACTGTTTTTT	CASSNSWTGSNEKLFF
NA	TRBJ1-2	TRBV2	few	TGTGCCCTACGGACACTTCCTAACTATGGCTACACCTTC	CALRTLPNYGYTF
TRBD1	TRBJ2-7	TRBV5-5	NA	TGTGCCAGCAGCCTGGGCCCCGGGACAGTCTCCTACGAGCAGTACTTC	CASSLGPGTVSYEQYF
NA	TRBJ1-1	TRBV6-5	NA	TGTGCCAGCGTGGAGAGGGGGTACGGTGAAGCTTTCTTT	CASVERGYGEAFF
TRBD1	TRBJ2-1	TRBV2	NA	TGTGCCAGCAGTCCCCTACAGGGGTCCTACAATGAGCAGTTCTTC	CASSPLQGSYNEQFF
TRBD1	TRBJ1-2	TRBV4-1	NA	TGCGCCAGCAGCCAGAATACAGGGGGCTATGGCTACACCTTC	CASSQNTGGYGYTF
TRBD1	TRBJ1-4	TRBV30	NA	TGTGCCTGGAGCCGAACTAAAACAGGGGCTAATGAAAAACTGTTTTTT	CAWSRTKTGANEKLFF
NA	TRBJ2-1	TRBV27	NA	TGTGCCAGCGGTCCAGAAGGCGGGTACAATGAGCAGTTCTTC	CASGPEGGYNEQFF
TRBD2	TRBJ2-7	TRBV28	few	TGTGCCAGCAGTTTATATGGGGTAGCGGGAGGGAGCTCCTACGAGCAGTACTTC	CASSLYGVAGGSSYEQYF